Described below is a single T cell receptor (beta chain) sequence and its context. The antigen remains undetermined. The sample is drawn from a study of T-cell memory formation after mild COVID-19. Findings and caveats of the study: Clones that shrank (day 15 to 85) were balanced CD4/CD8, whereas later expanders leaned CD4+. Pre-infection memory harbored some responding clones, suggesting cross-reactive memory joined.

The germline CDR1 and CDR2 sequences are MNHEY and SVGEGT. The length of the CDR3 is 18 residues. The junction had 12 bases not matched to a gene; V was cut back by 3 bases and J by 3 bases. 5'RACE, which relied on constant-segment primers, yielded TCR alpha and TCR beta cDNA libraries carrying sample barcodes and UMIs. Each CDR3 protein gets one entry after TCRdb re-called the 5' RACE reads with MiXCR. The sample holds hundreds of thousands of distinct CDR3 sequences, 20% seen once. V gene TRBV6-2 or TRBV6-3 combines with J gene TRBJ2-2; 8 nucleotides align to TRBD2. The sequenced sample was PBMCs or a T cell subset sorted from them (not recorded which). The TCR originated in an adult woman who had mild COVID-19 (a few samples of this study predate the infection). Cell type and time point are not known. Here the CDR3 reads CASSYSPTGTSHTGELFF. The CDR3 DNA follows: TGTGCCAGCAGTTATAGTCCGACCGGGACTAGTCACACCGGGGAGCTGTTTTTT.